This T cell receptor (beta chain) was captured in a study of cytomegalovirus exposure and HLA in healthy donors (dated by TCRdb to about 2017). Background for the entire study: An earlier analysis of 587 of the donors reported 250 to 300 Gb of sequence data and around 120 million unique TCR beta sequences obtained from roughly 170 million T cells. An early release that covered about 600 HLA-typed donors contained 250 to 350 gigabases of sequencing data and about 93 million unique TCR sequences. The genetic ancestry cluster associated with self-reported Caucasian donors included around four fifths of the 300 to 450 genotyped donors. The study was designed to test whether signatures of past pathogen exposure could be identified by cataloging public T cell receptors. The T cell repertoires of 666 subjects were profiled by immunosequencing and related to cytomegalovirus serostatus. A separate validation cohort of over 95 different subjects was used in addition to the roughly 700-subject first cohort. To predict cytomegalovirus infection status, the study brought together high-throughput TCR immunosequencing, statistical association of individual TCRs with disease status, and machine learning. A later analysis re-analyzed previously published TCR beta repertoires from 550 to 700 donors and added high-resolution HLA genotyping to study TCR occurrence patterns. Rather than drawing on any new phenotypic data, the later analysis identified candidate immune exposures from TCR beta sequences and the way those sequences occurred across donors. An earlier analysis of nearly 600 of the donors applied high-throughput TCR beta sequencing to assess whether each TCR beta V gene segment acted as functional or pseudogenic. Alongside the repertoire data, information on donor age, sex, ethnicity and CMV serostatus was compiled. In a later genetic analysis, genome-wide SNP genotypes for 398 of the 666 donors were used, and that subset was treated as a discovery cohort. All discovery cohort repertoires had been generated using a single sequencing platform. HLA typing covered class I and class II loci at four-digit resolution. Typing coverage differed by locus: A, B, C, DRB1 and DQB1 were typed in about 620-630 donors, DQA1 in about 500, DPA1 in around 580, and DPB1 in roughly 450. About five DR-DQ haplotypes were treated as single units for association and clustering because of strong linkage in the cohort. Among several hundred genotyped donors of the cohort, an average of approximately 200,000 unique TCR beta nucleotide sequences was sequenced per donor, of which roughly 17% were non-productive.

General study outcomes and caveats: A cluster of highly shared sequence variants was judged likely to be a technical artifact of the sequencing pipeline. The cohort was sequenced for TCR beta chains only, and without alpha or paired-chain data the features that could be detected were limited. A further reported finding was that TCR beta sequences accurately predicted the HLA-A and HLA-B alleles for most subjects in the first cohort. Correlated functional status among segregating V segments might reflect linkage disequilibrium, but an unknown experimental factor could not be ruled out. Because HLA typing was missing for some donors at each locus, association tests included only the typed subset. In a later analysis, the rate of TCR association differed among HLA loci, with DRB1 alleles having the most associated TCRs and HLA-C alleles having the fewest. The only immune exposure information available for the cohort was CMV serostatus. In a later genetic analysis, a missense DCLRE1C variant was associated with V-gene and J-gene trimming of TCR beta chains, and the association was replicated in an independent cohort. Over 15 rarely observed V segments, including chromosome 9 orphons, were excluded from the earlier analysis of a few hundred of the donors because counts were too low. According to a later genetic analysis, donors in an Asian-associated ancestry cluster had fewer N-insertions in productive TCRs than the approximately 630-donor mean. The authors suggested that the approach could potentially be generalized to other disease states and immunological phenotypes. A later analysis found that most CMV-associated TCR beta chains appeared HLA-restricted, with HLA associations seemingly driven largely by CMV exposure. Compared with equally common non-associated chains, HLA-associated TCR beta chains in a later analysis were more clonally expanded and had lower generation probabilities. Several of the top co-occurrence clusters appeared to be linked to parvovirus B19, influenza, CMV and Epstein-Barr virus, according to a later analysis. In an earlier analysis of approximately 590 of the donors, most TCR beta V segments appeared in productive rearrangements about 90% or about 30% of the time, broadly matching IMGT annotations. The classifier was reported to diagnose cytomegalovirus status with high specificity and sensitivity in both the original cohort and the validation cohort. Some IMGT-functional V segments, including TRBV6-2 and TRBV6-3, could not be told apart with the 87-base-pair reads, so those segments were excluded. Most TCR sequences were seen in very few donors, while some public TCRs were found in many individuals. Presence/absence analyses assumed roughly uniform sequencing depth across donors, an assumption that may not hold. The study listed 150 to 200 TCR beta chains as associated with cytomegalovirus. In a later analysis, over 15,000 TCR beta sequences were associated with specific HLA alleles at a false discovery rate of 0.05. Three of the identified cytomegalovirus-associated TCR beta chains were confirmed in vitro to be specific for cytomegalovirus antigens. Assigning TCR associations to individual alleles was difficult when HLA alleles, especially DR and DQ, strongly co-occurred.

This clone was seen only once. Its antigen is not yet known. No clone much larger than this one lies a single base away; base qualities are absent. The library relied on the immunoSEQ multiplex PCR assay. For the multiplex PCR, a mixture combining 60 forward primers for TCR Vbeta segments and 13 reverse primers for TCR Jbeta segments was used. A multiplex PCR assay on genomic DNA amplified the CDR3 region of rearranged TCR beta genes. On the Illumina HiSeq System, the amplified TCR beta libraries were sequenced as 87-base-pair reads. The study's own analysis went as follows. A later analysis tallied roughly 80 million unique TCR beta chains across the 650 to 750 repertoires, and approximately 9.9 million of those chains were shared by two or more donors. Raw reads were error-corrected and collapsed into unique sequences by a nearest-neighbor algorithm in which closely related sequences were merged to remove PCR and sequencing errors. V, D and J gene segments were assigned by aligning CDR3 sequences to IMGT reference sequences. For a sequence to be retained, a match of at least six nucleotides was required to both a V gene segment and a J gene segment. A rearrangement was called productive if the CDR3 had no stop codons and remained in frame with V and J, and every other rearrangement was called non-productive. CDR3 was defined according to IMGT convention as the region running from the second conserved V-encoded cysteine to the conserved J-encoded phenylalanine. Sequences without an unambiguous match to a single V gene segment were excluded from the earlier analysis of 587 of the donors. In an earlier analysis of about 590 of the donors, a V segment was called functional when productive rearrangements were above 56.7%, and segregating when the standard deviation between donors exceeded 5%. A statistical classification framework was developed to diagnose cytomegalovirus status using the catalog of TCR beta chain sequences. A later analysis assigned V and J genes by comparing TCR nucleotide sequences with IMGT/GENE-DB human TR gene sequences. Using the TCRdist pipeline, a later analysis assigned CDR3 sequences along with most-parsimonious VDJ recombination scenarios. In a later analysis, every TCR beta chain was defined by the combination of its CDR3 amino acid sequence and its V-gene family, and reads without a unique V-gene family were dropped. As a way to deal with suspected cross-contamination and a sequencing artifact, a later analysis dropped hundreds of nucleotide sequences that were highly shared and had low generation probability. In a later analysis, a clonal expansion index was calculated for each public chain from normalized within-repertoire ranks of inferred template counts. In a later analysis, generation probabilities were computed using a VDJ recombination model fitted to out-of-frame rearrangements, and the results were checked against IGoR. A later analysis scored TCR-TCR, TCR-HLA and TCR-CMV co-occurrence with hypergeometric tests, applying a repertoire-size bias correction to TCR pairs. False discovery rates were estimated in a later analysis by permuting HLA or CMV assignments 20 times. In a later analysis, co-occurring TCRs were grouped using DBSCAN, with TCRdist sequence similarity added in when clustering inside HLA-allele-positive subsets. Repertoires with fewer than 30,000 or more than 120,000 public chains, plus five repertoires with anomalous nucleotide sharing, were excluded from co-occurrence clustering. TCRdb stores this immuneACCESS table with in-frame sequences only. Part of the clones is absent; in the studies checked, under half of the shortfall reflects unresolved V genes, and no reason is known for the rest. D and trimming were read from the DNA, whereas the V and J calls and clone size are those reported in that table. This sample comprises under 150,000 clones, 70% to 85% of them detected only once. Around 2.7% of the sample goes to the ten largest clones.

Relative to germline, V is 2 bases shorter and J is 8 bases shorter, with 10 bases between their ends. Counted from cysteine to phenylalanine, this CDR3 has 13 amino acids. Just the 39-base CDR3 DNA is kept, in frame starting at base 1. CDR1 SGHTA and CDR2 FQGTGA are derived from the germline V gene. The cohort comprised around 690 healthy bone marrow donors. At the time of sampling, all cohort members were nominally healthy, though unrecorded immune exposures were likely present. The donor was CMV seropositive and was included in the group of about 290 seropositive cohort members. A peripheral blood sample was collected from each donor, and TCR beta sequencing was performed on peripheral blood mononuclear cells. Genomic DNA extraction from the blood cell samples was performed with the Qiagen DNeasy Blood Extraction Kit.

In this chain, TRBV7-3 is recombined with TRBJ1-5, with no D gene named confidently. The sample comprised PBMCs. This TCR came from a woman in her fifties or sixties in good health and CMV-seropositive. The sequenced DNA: TGTGCCAGCAGCTTAGGATCCCAGGAGCCCCAGCATTTT. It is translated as CASSLGSQEPQHF.